The 23 T cell receptor beta chains below were found in one sample sequenced in a study of blood T cell repertoires in COVID-19. Profiled with immunoSEQ multiplex PCR; TCRdb holds only in-frame clones, not every one. The repertoire holds around 300,000 clones, with roughly 90% as singletons. The specimen was peripheral blood. The receptors stem from a woman aged 50 to 65 with active or convalescent COVID-19.

Of note for this clone: An end of the junction differs from the germline gene, which may be a read error. The chain joins TRBV11-2 to TRBJ2-7; TRBD2 might be the D (7 bases). The CDR3 sequence is 11 residues long. Per the germline V gene, CDR1 is SGHAT and CDR2 is FQNNGV. This CDR3 is CASSLGGRGNF. The CDR3 DNA follows: TGTGCCAGCAGCTTAGGGGGGAGGGGGAACTTC.

The chain carries TRBV30 and TRBJ1-1; 7 bases agree with TRBD1. Trimming removed 2 bases from V and 11 bases from J; junction bases left unmatched: 11. Germline V CDR1 and CDR2: GTSNPN, SVGIG (reference sequence). The CDR3 runs to 13 residues. The CDR3 region is CAWSIQGLSAAFF. Here the CDR3 DNA reads TGTGCCTGGAGTATACAGGGGCTAAGTGCGGCTTTCTTT.

V gene TRBV19 combines with J gene TRBJ2-1; D is perhaps TRBD2 (6 bases). Trimming shortened V by 3 bases and J by 10 bases, and 19 bases separated the two germline ends. The CDR3 is made up of 15 amino acids. Per germline, CDR1 LNHDA and CDR2 SQIVND (reference sequence). The CDR3 spells CASSIGGISPGEQFF. Here the CDR3 DNA reads TGTGCCAGTAGTATTGGCGGGATATCCCCTGGGGAGCAGTTCTTC.

This chain links TRBV6-5 with TRBJ2-7; D call uncertain. Deletions cut 4 bases from V and 2 bases from J, with 9 bases between. Germline CDR1 reads MNHEY; CDR2 reads SVGAGI. The CDR3 totals 13 residues. This CDR3 reads CASSSRQAYEQYF. As DNA, the CDR3 is TGTGCCAGCAGTTCGAGACAAGCCTACGAGCAGTACTTC.

The chain combines TRBV9 with TRBJ1-4, with 10 bases that match TRBD1. This CDR3 contains 18 residues. With 3 bases clipped from V and 4 bases from J, the junction kept 12 bases outside the gene matches. CDR1 and CDR2 (germline): SGDLS, YYNGEE. Written as DNA, the CDR3 is TGTGCCAGCAGCGCGAACCGGGACAGGGGCAGGGTTAATGAAAAACTGTTTTTT. Translation: CASSANRDRGRVNEKLFF.

The V and J genes are TRBV30 and TRBJ2-2; 10 bases agree with TRBD2. The CDR3 is 16 amino acids. V lost 5 bases to trimming and J lost 3 bases; unmatched junction nucleotides: 9. From germline, CDR1 is GTSNPN and CDR2 SVGIG (reference sequence). CDR3: CAWSYLAGVDTGELFF. The CDR3 DNA reads as TGTGCCTGGTCGTATCTAGCGGGAGTGGACACCGGGGAGCTGTTTTTT.

The V call is TRBV3-1 (or the pseudogene TRBV3-2), the J call TRBJ2-2; 7 positions match TRBD2. The V segment lost 0 bases and the J segment 2 bases; nucleotides outside the gene matches: 3. The CDR3 sequence is 16 residues long. Germline V gene lookup returns CDR1 LGHDT and CDR2 YNNKEL (reference sequence). The CDR3 DNA reads TGTGCCAGCAGCCAAGACCTAGCGGCAAACACCGGGGAGCTGTTTTTT. Residues: CASSQDLAANTGELFF.

The gene calls are TRBV5-4 and TRBJ1-2; no clear D gene. The CDR3 contains 14 residues. The germline V gene has CDR1 SGHNT and CDR2 YYREEE (reference sequence). The V and J ends lost 3 bases and 8 bases respectively, with 17 bases between them. Here the CDR3 DNA reads TGTGCCAGCAGCTGGTGGGCGGGCCAAGGAGGCTACACCTTC. This translates into CASSWWAGQGGYTF.

The chain joins TRBV9 to TRBJ1-1; 7 bases are shared with TRBD1. The CDR3 is 17 amino acids. With V trimmed by 3 bases and J by 1 base, 12 bases remained unmatched. The germline V gene has CDR1 SGDLS and CDR2 YYNGEE. The CDR3 here is CASSADRVRGGNTEAFF. The DNA of the CDR3 is TGTGCCAGCAGCGCCGACAGGGTTCGGGGAGGGAACACTGAAGCTTTCTTT.

The chain joins TRBV4-3 to TRBJ1-4; 8 bases line up with TRBD1. V was clipped by 4 bases and J by 4 bases; unmatched bases: 8. The CDR3 loop spans 16 amino acids. Germline values: CDR1 LGHNA, CDR2 YSLEER. The CDR3 sequence: CASSPYGTGHNEKLFF. The CDR3 nucleotides read TGCGCCAGCAGCCCGTACGGGACAGGCCATAATGAAAAACTGTTTTTT.

The chain joins TRBV4-2 to TRBJ2-1; 12 nucleotides agree with TRBD2. J lost 5 bases, V lost 1 base, and 3 bases had no gene match. The germline V gene encodes CDR1 LGHNA and CDR2 YNFKEQ. The CDR3 covers 16 residues. The CDR3 DNA is TGTGCCAGCAGCCAAGGCAGGACTAGCGGGGACAATGAGCAGTTCTTC. Amino acid sequence: CASSQGRTSGDNEQFF.

The V gene is TRBV27, the J gene TRBJ2-3; TRBD2 agrees at 16 bases. CDR3 length equals 20 residues. The V and J ends lost 1 base and 2 bases, in that order; junction bases with no gene match: 9. CDR1 is MNHEY, CDR2 SMNVEV, per germline (reference sequence). The CDR3 sequence: CASSLFFPGTSGRVTDTQYF. DNA for the CDR3: TGTGCCAGCAGTTTATTTTTCCCCGGGACTAGCGGGAGGGTCACAGATACGCAGTATTTT.

The CDR3 region has the DNA TGCGCCAGCAGCCAAGACAGGGGAGCGGGGGAGACCCAGTACTTC. Its translation: CASSQDRGAGETQYF. The chain links TRBV4-1 to TRBJ2-5; tentatively, D is TRBD2 (7 bases). CDR1 is MGHRA and CDR2 is YSYEKL in the germline V gene. V lost 0 bases and J lost 5, with 13 bases in between. The CDR3 consists of 15 residues.

This sequence joins TRBV25-1 and TRBJ1-6, with TRBD1 matching over 7 bases. The V and J ends lost 4 bases and 5 bases, in that order; junction bases with no gene match: 2. The germline V gene encodes CDR1 MGHDK and CDR2 SYGVNS. The CDR3 runs 14 residues. In DNA, the CDR3 is TGTGCCAGCAGTGTCGGGACAGATAATTCACCCCTCCACTTT. Amino acids: CASSVGTDNSPLHF.

V usage is TRBV19 and J usage is TRBJ2-3; tentative D call: TRBD1 (6 bases). The CDR3 sequence is 14 residues long. The germline V gene has CDR1 LNHDA and CDR2 SQIVND (reference sequence). V lost 5 bases and J lost 3, with 12 bases in between. The DNA of the CDR3 is TGTGCCAGTAGTCTGGGGGCGCGAACAGATACGCAGTATTTT. Its protein is CASSLGARTDTQYF.

This clone was detected a few times. This rearrangement joins TRBV3-1 (or the pseudogene TRBV3-2) to TRBJ1-2, with TRBD1 matching 9 bases. The germline V gene encodes CDR1 LGHDT and CDR2 YNNKEL (reference sequence). With 3 bases clipped from V and 8 bases from J, the junction kept 10 bases outside the gene matches. CDR3 size: 15 residues. As DNA, the CDR3 is TGTGCCAGCAGCCACACACAGGGGGCGCCGAGGGGCTACACCTTC. Amino acid sequence: CASSHTQGAPRGYTF.

This rearrangement joins TRBV2 to TRBJ1-2; 7 nucleotides match TRBD1. Germline CDR1 and CDR2: SNHLY and FYNNEI. The CDR3 loop spans 16 amino acids. Trimming removed 3 bases from V and 1 base from J; junction bases left unmatched: 8. The CDR3: CASSEQGTASNYGYTF. The CDR3 DNA reads as TGTGCCAGCAGTGAGCAAGGGACAGCGAGTAACTATGGCTACACCTTC.

The chain couples TRBV28 to TRBJ1-1; 10 bases fit TRBD1. The germline CDR1 and CDR2 sequences are MDHEN and SYDVKM. The V segment lost 2 bases and the J segment 5 bases; nucleotides outside the gene matches: 5. This CDR3 contains 15 residues. Written as DNA, the CDR3 is TGTGCCAGCAGTTTAGACCCGGGACAGGGGACTGAAGCTTTCTTT. As protein: CASSLDPGQGTEAFF. Full variable domain (remainder filled in from reference TRBV28 and TRBJ1-1): DVKVTQSSRYLVKRTGEKVFLECVQDMDHENMFWYRQDPGLGLRLIYFSYDVKMKEKGDIPEGYSVSREKKERFSLILESASTNQTSMYLCASSLDPGQGTEAFFGQGTRLTVV.

The genes are TRBV27 and TRBJ2-7; 8 bases fit TRBD2. Trimming at V came to 3 bases and at J to 4 bases, leaving 8 bases not matched to a gene. This CDR3 spans 15 amino acids. The germline V gene has CDR1 MNHEY and CDR2 SMNVEV (reference sequence). As DNA, the CDR3 is TGTGCCAGCAGTTTGGCGAGCGGGGGAAGTTACGAGCAGTACTTC. Encoded protein: CASSLASGGSYEQYF.

The V gene is TRBV19, the J gene TRBJ2-7; TRBD2 aligns across 10 bases. CDR1 is LNHDA and CDR2 is SQIVND in the germline V gene (reference sequence). The length of the CDR3 is 14 residues. J lost 2 bases, V lost 6 bases, and 4 bases had no gene match. CDR3 protein: CASSPSGGTYEQYF. The CDR3 DNA reads as TGTGCCAGTAGCCCTAGCGGGGGCACCTACGAGCAGTACTTC.

The chain employs TRBV2 and TRBJ1-1; 7 bases fit TRBD1. The CDR3 covers 16 residues. After removal of 6 bases from V and 2 bases from J, the junction contained 12 bases not matched to a gene. Germline CDR1 is SNHLY and CDR2 is FYNNEI. The CDR3 coding sequence is TGTGCCAGCAGCCCAAGGGGGCAGGCAGCTAACACTGAAGCTTTCTTT. Translated, it gives CASSPRGQAANTEAFF.

The chain couples TRBV19 to TRBJ1-2; TRBD1 aligns across 7 bases. V dropped 6 bases and J dropped 1; count of bases not matched to a gene: 17. In germline, CDR1 is LNHDA, CDR2 SQIVND (reference sequence). This CDR3 comprises 18 residues. This chain's CDR3 is CASRTQGTARPFNYGYTF. The DNA of the CDR3 is TGTGCCAGTAGGACTCAAGGGACAGCACGGCCCTTTAACTATGGCTACACCTTC.

The chain employs TRBV19 and TRBJ1-2, with D unclear. V lost 4 bases and J 0 bases, leaving 12 bases between the germline ends. The CDR3 totals 15 residues. Germline V gives CDR1 LNHDA, CDR2 SQIVND (reference sequence). The CDR3 DNA follows: TGTGCCAGTAGTAACCGCCGCGAAGCTAACTATGGCTACACCTTC. Its translation: CASSNRREANYGYTF.